This entry concerns a single T cell receptor (beta chain). What it binds is unknown. The data derive from a study of OX40 agonist ivuxolimab in advanced cancers. About the research overall: At just under 85% male, the cohort had a mean age of 60 years, ranging from roughly 20 to 90. Study-wide results and caveats: At 0.1 to 3.0 mg/kg and by week 6, CD4+ and CD8+ T cells in the blood had expanded clonally.

Blood samples were obtained at baseline, cycle 4 day 1, and cycle 7 day 1. Measured with immunoSEQ multiplex PCR; TCRdb has only the in-frame clones, and not every one. The sample carries 77,000 or so clones, around 94% recorded once. The material was CD4+ or CD8+ T cells sorted from blood, obtained in a trial of the OX40 agonist ivuxolimab. This TCR was recovered from an adult with an advanced solid tumor such as melanoma, head and neck, liver or kidney cancer.

CDR3 in amino acids: CASSVEGRPTDTQYF. CDR3 bases: TGTGCCAGCAGTGTGGAGGGGAGGCCCACAGATACGCAGTATTTT. The V gene is TRBV6-1, the J gene TRBJ2-3; weak D call: TRBD2 (6 bases). This CDR3 has 15 residues. Germline CDR1 reads MNHNS; CDR2 reads SASEGT. V lost 4 bases and J 2 bases, leaving 13 bases between the germline ends.